This T cell receptor (beta chain) was captured by sequencing in a study of CD8+ T cells in alopecia areata. Per germline, CDR1 SGHRS and CDR2 YFSETQ. V gave up 0 bases and J gave up 6 bases, with 9 bases separating them. The CDR3 consists of 14 residues. Remarks on this clone: Other DNA sequences in this sample translate to the same CDR3.

Documented treatment: oral pan-JAK inhibitor, 5-10 mg twice daily. cDNA serving as the sequencing template came from extracted, reverse transcribed RNA. Clones were read by immunoSEQ multiplex PCR, and TCRdb kept only the in-frame ones, dropping some. This sample has 150,000 to 200,000 clones, with about 65% found just once. This chain links TRBV5-1 with TRBJ2-2, with D perhaps TRBD2 (6 bases). This TCR came from a human donor with alopecia areata. The input for sequencing was CD4+ T cells sorted from blood, taken at week 49, from a patient treated with tofacitinib. The CDR3 is CASSLGGGSGELFF. CDR3 DNA: TGCGCCAGCAGCTTGGGCGGAGGGTCCGGGGAGCTGTTTTTT. Drawing the rest from reference TRBV5-1 and TRBJ2-2, the complete variable domain is KAGVTQTPRYLIKTRGQQVTLSCSPISGHRSVSWYQQTPGQGLQFLFEYFSETQRNKGNFPGRFSGRQFSNSRSEMNVSTLELGDSALYLCASSLGGGSGELFFGEGSRLTVL.